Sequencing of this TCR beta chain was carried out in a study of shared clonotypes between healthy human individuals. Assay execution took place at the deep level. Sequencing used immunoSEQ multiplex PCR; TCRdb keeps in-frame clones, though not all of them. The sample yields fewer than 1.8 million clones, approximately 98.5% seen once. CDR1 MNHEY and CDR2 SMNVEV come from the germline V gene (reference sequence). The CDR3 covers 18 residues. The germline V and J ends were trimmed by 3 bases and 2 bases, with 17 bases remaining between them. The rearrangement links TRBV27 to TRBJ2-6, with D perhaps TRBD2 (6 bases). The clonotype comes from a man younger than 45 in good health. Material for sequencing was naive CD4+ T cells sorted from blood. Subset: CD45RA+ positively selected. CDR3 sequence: CASSLGGGVGPGANVLTF. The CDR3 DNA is TGTGCCAGCAGTTTGGGGGGTGGGGTAGGTCCTGGGGCCAACGTCCTGACTTTC.